The present entry profiles one T cell receptor beta chain with its context. What it binds is not known. The CDR3 loop spans 13 amino acids. Germline V gene lookup returns CDR1 SEHNR and CDR2 FQNEAQ (reference sequence). The V end was cut by 0 bases, the J end by 10 bases, with 9 bases between. With constant-segment primers, 5'RACE yielded cDNA libraries of TCR alpha and TCR beta that carried sample barcodes and UMIs. TCRdb re-called the 5' RACE reads with MiXCR, one entry per CDR3 protein. The table shows 530,000 or so distinct CDR3 sequences, with 17% occurring only once. The sample originates from a study of T-cell memory formation after mild COVID-19. Findings and limits, study-wide: The study found balanced CD4/CD8 in clones contracting day 15 to 85 and a CD4+ lean in later expanders. Researchers could not confirm that second-wave clones peaking on day 37 targeted SARS-CoV-2. Mainly CM and EM harbored the contracting CD4+ clones; mainly EMRA harbored the CD8+ ones.

The chain couples TRBV7-9 to TRBJ1-4; no definite D call. The clonotype was recovered from an adult woman who had mild COVID-19 (a few samples of this study predate the infection). Cell type and time point are not known. The sequenced sample was PBMCs or a T cell subset sorted from them (not recorded which). This CDR3 is CASSLAGPGKLFF. The CDR3 coding sequence is TGTGCCAGCAGCTTAGCGGGCCCGGGAAAACTGTTTTTT. Variable domain in full (rest from reference TRBV7-9 and TRBJ1-4): DTGVSQNPRHKITKRGQNVTFRCDPISEHNRLYWYRQTLGQGPEFLTYFQNEAQLEKSRLLSDRFSAERPKGSFSTLEIQRTEQGDSAMYLCASSLAGPGKLFFGSGTQLSVL.